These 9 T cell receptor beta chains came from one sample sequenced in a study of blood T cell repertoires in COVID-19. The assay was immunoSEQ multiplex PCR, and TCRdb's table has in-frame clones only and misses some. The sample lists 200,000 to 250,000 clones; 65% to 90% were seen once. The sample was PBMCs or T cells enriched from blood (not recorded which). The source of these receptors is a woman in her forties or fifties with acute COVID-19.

The CDR3 reads CASSPLTGDWDTEAFF. In DNA form, the CDR3 reads TGCGCCAGCAGCCCCCTGACAGGGGATTGGGACACTGAAGCTTTCTTT. This chain joins TRBV5-1 and TRBJ1-1; 8 bases fit TRBD1. The germline V gene has CDR1 SGHRS and CDR2 YFSETQ. With V trimmed by 4 bases and J by 3 bases, 11 bases remained unmatched. The CDR3 is 16 residues long.

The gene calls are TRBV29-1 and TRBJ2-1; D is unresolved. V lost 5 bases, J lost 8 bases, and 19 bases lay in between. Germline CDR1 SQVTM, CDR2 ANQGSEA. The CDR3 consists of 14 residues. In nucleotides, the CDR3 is TGCAGCGTTTCAGACCCACGAGGTGTCGATGAGCAGTTCTTC. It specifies CSVSDPRGVDEQFF.

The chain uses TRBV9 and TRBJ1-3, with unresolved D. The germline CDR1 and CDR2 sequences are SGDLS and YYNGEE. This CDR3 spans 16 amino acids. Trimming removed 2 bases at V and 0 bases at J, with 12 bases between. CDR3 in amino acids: CASSVSDTVSGNTIYF. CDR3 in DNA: TGTGCCAGCAGCGTCTCCGACACCGTCTCTGGAAACACCATATATTTT.

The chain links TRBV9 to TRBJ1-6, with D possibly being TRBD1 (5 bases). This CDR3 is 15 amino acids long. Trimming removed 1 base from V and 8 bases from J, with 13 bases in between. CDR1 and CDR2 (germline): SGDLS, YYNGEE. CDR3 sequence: CASSVTGREDSPLHF. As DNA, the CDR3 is TGTGCCAGCAGCGTAACCGGCAGGGAGGATTCACCCCTCCACTTT.

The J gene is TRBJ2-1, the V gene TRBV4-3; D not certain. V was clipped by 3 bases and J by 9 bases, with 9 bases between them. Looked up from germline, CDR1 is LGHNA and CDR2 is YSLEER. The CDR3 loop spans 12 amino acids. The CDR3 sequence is CASSHASSEQFF. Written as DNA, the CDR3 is TGCGCCAGCAGCCACGCGTCGAGTGAGCAGTTCTTC.

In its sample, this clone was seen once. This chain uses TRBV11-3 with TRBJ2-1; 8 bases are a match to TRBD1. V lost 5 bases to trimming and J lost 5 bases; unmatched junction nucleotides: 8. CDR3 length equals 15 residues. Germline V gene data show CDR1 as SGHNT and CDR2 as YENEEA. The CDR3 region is CASSRRQGKDNEQFF. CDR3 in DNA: TGTGCCAGCAGCCGACGACAGGGGAAGGACAATGAGCAGTTCTTC.

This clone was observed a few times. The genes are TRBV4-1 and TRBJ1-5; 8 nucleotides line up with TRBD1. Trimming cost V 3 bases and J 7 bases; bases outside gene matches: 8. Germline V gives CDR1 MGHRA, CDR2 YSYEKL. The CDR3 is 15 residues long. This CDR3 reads CASSHSDRAEQPQHF. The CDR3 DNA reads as TGCGCCAGCAGCCATTCGGACAGGGCGGAACAGCCCCAGCATTTT.

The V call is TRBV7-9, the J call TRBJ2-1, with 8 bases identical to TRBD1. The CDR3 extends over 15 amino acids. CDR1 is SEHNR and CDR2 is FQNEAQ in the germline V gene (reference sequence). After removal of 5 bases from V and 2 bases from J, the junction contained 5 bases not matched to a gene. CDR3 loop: CASSPDRGAYNEQFF. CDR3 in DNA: TGTGCCAGCAGCCCTGACAGGGGTGCCTACAATGAGCAGTTCTTC.

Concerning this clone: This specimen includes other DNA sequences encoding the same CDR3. The chain's CDR3 is CASSVVANTEAFF. DNA of the CDR3: TGTGCCAGCAGCGTAGTGGCCAACACTGAAGCTTTCTTT. The rearrangement uses TRBV9 and TRBJ1-1; D uncertain. The germline V gene encodes CDR1 SGDLS and CDR2 YYNGEE. This CDR3 has 13 amino acids. V was pared by 0 bases and J by 2 bases, with 5 bases between.